This record covers a single T cell receptor beta chain. This sample is part of a study of T-cell memory formation after mild COVID-19. 5'RACE primed from the constant segment yielded TCR alpha and TCR beta cDNA libraries bearing sample barcodes and UMIs. TCRdb re-called the 5' RACE reads with MiXCR, one entry per CDR3 protein. In the table there are 250,000 or so distinct CDR3 sequences, 18% of which are singletons. The V end lost 3 bases, the J end lost 4 bases, and 12 bases lay between the germline ends. The CDR3 has 14 amino acids. Germline CDR1 is MGHRA and CDR2 is YSYEKL. This TCR derives from a man aged 18-30 years who had mild COVID-19 (a few samples of this study predate the infection). Cell type and time point are not known. Sequencing was performed on PBMCs or a T cell subset sorted from them (not recorded which). The chain combines TRBV4-1 with TRBJ2-5; perhaps D is TRBD1 or TRBD2 (5 bases each). CDR3 protein: CASSHLGTAETQYF. As DNA, the CDR3 is TGCGCCAGCAGCCATCTCGGGACGGCAGAGACCCAGTACTTC.